One and the same sample provided the 28 T cell receptor beta chains below, sequenced in a study of blood T cell repertoires in COVID-19. The repertoire was sequenced with immunoSEQ multiplex PCR; TCRdb's copy has only in-frame clones and lacks some. The sample records about 220,000 clones, around 87% being singletons. The sample taken for sequencing was PBMCs or T cells enriched from blood (not recorded which). All receptors come from a man aged 25-45 years who had been exposed to COVID-19.

This clone was recorded once. This chain connects TRBV4-2 to TRBJ1-6; no firm D call. Germline CDR1 LGHNA, CDR2 YNFKEQ. CDR3 length: 16 residues. Trimming removed 0 bases from V and 5 bases from J, with 11 bases in between. The CDR3 nucleotides read TGTGCCAGCAGCCAAGAGGCCCCGGGAGATAATTCACCCCTCCACTTT. Its translation is CASSQEAPGDNSPLHF.

The gene calls are TRBV7-2 and TRBJ2-7; the D gene is possibly TRBD1 (5 bases). V was pared by 1 base and J by 5 bases, with 6 bases between. Germline V gene lookup returns CDR1 SGHTA and CDR2 FQGNSA. This CDR3 comprises 12 residues. This CDR3 reads CASSLVGDEQYF. As DNA, the CDR3 is TGTGCCAGCAGCTTAGTAGGGGACGAGCAGTACTTC.

The chain employs TRBV27 and TRBJ1-5, with D tentatively TRBD1 (5 bases). Germline-derived CDR1 and CDR2 are MNHEY and SMNVEV (reference sequence). The CDR3 sequence is 16 residues long. Trimming left V 2 bases short and J 4 bases short, with 15 bases between. CDR3 sequence: CASSLRRGEGNQPQHF. The CDR3 DNA follows: TGTGCCAGCAGTTTACGGAGGGGAGAGGGTAATCAGCCCCAGCATTTT.

This clone was seen only a few times. This chain uses TRBV5-1 with TRBJ1-5; 7 bases are a match to TRBD1. The CDR3 runs 14 residues. The V segment lost 0 bases and the J segment 6 bases; nucleotides outside the gene matches: 3. Germline CDR1 is SGHRS and CDR2 is YFSETQ. The CDR3 DNA follows: TGCGCCAGCAGCTTGGGACAGGGTAGTCAGCCCCAGCATTTT. This translates into CASSLGQGSQPQHF.

V gene TRBV14 combines with J gene TRBJ1-6, with D hard to call. The ends were cut back, 5 bases at V and 6 bases at J, with 14 bases in the middle. CDR3 length: 15 residues. Germline V gives CDR1 SGHDN, CDR2 FVKESK. DNA of the CDR3: TGTGCCAGCAGCGTCAGACTCAGCACTAATTCACCCCTCCACTTT. This translates into CASSVRLSTNSPLHF.

The gene calls are TRBV5-1 and TRBJ2-5; a weak D match, TRBD1 (5 bases). This CDR3 comprises 16 residues. The V end lost 2 bases, the J end lost 4 bases, and 18 bases lay between the germline ends. Germline V gene sequence: CDR1 SGHRS, CDR2 YFSETQ. The CDR3 here is CASSLGVRQAGETQYF. DNA for the CDR3: TGCGCCAGCAGCTTAGGGGTGAGGCAAGCAGGAGAGACCCAGTACTTC. Full variable domain (remainder filled in from reference TRBV5-1 and TRBJ2-5): KAGVTQTPRYLIKTRGQQVTLSCSPISGHRSVSWYQQTPGQGLQFLFEYFSETQRNKGNFPGRFSGRQFSNSRSEMNVSTLELGDSALYLCASSLGVRQAGETQYFGPGTRLLVL.

This chain uses TRBV11-2 with TRBJ1-2; D ambiguous. This CDR3 spans 14 amino acids. The V gene lost 3 bases and the J gene lost 0 bases, with 8 bases spanning the gap. Germline V gene data show CDR1 as SGHAT and CDR2 as FQNNGV. As DNA, the CDR3 is TGTGCCAGCAGCTTTTCTTTTCCTAACTATGGCTACACCTTC. Translation gives CASSFSFPNYGYTF. The full variable domain, in which reference TRBV11-2 and TRBJ1-2 provide the parts outside the CDR3, is EAGVAQSPRYKIIEKRQSVAFWCNPISGHATLYWYQQILGQGPKLLIQFQNNGVVDDSQLPKDRFSAERLKGVDSTLKIQPAKLEDSAVYLCASSFSFPNYGYTFGSGTRLTVV.

This clone was seen a single time. The V gene is TRBV30, the J gene TRBJ1-1; 10 nucleotides agree with TRBD1. The CDR3 is 15 residues long. Germline CDR1 GTSNPN, CDR2 SVGIG (reference sequence). V lost 5 bases to trimming and J lost 4 bases; unmatched junction nucleotides: 10. The CDR3, as DNA: TGTGCCTGGTCCTGGGACAGGGGATTGAGCACTGAAGCTTTCTTT. The encoded protein is CAWSWDRGLSTEAFF.

This clone is a singleton in its sample. This sequence joins TRBV7-9 and TRBJ1-3, with D maybe TRBD1 (6 bases). Per the germline V gene, CDR1 is SEHNR and CDR2 is FQNEAQ (reference sequence). CDR3 length: 16 residues. V dropped 5 bases and J dropped 0 bases, with 14 bases sitting between them. CDR3: CASSKDRPYSGNTIYF. CDR3 bases: TGTGCCAGCAGCAAAGACAGGCCCTACTCTGGAAACACCATATATTTT.

The chain combines TRBV7-9 with TRBJ2-3, with 9 bases fitting TRBD2. Germline lookup yields CDR1 SEHNR and CDR2 FQNEAQ (reference sequence). Trimming at V came to 3 bases and at J to 4 bases, leaving 5 bases not matched to a gene. This CDR3 has 15 amino acids. The CDR3 region has the DNA TGTGCCAGCAGCTTCTCGCGGGGGGGCGCAGATACGCAGTATTTT. It encodes CASSFSRGGADTQYF.

The CDR3 is CASSPRTGGYTF. The CDR3 DNA reads as TGTGCCAGCAGCCCACGGACAGGAGGCTACACCTTC. V and J are TRBV3-1 (or the pseudogene TRBV3-2) and TRBJ1-2; the match to TRBD1 covers 7 bases. Germline V gene sequence: CDR1 LGHDT, CDR2 YNNKEL (reference sequence). The CDR3 runs to 12 residues. V dropped 4 bases and J dropped 8; count of bases not matched to a gene: 4.

The table lists this clone with a count of one. The V and J genes are TRBV6-2 or TRBV6-3 and TRBJ1-1; D is undetermined. V lost 5 bases to trimming and J lost 6 bases, with 16 bases between them. The CDR3 is 14 residues long. Per the germline V gene, CDR1 is MNHEY and CDR2 is SVGEGT. The CDR3 sequence is CASSQDSDGAEAFF. The CDR3 nucleotides are TGTGCCAGCAGTCAGGACTCGGATGGTGCTGAAGCTTTCTTT.

The CDR3 bases are TGCGCCAGCGGAGACCCCTCTGGAAACACCATATATTTT. It encodes CASGDPSGNTIYF. The chain has TRBV5-1 and TRBJ1-3; D gene ambiguous. This CDR3 has 13 amino acids. Trimming left V 7 bases short and J 0 bases short, with 8 bases between. The germline V gene encodes CDR1 SGHRS and CDR2 YFSETQ. Supplemented by reference TRBV5-1 and TRBJ1-3, the full variable domain reads KAGVTQTPRYLIKTRGQQVTLSCSPISGHRSVSWYQQTPGQGLQFLFEYFSETQRNKGNFPGRFSGRQFSNSRSEMNVSTLELGDSALYLCASGDPSGNTIYFGEGSWLTVV.

With respect to this clone: This sample also contains other DNA sequences that code for the same CDR3. V and J are TRBV5-1 and TRBJ1-6; the match to TRBD1 covers 9 bases. The CDR3 totals 14 residues. V shed 3 bases and J 6 bases; nucleotides not matched to a gene: 1. Germline V lookup: CDR1 SGHRS, CDR2 YFSETQ. CDR3 DNA: TGCGCCAGCAGCTCGGGACAGGGTAATTCACCCCTCCACTTT. It specifies CASSSGQGNSPLHF.

The V and J genes are TRBV10-1 and TRBJ2-7; a weak D match, TRBD1 (5 bases). V dropped 6 bases and J dropped 3 bases, with 18 bases sitting between them. The CDR3 runs 15 residues. Germline V CDR1 and CDR2: WNHNN, SYGVQD (reference sequence). The CDR3 loop is CASSAARADSYEQYF. The CDR3 DNA reads TGCGCCAGCAGCGCCGCCAGGGCCGATAGCTACGAGCAGTACTTC.

The chain links TRBV7-9 to TRBJ2-1, with D possibly being TRBD2 (7 bases). The V gene lost 5 bases and the J gene lost 5 bases, with 19 bases spanning the gap. The CDR3 covers 16 residues. Per the germline V gene, CDR1 is SEHNR and CDR2 is FQNEAQ (reference sequence). In nucleotides, the CDR3 is TGTGCCAGCAGCCTCGGGAAGCGGGACACTAACAATGAGCAGTTCTTC. It is translated as CASSLGKRDTNNEQFF.

J is TRBJ2-3 and V is TRBV6-5, with TRBD1 as a possible D gene (6 bases). Trimming cost V 6 bases and J 6 bases, with 16 bases left between them. The CDR3 sequence is 14 residues long. Germline CDR1 reads MNHEY; CDR2 reads SVGAGI. The CDR3 DNA reads TGTGCCAGCAGGCCACTTAGGGGGTTTGATACGCAGTATTTT. Encoded protein: CASRPLRGFDTQYF.

V and J are TRBV5-1 and TRBJ2-3; 10 positions match TRBD2. Germline values: CDR1 SGHRS, CDR2 YFSETQ. The CDR3 spans 16 residues. V shed 4 bases and J 0 bases; nucleotides not matched to a gene: 5. CDR3 sequence: CASSGTSGASTDTQYF. CDR3 DNA sequence: TGCGCCAGCAGCGGAACTAGCGGGGCGAGCACAGATACGCAGTATTTT.

V is TRBV18 and J is TRBJ2-1; TRBD1 matches at 7 bases. The CDR3 contains 17 residues. Unmatched junction bases numbered 13, after V lost 4 bases and J lost 4 bases. Germline CDR1 KGHSH, CDR2 LQKENI. This CDR3 is CASSLRSGQNPYNEQFF. The CDR3 bases are TGTGCCAGCTCACTTCGATCGGGACAGAATCCGTACAATGAGCAGTTCTTC. The whole variable domain, remainder taken from reference TRBV18 and TRBJ2-1, is NAGVMQNPRHLVRRRGQEARLRCSPMKGHSHVYWYRQLPEEGLKFMVYLQKENIIDESGMPKERFSAEFPKEGPSILRIQQVVRGDSAAYFCASSLRSGQNPYNEQFFGPGTRLTVL.

This rearrangement joins TRBV9 to TRBJ1-1, with D possibly matching TRBD1 (6 bases). CDR3 length: 12 amino acids. The germline CDR1 and CDR2 sequences are SGDLS and YYNGEE. V was clipped by 8 bases and J by 0 bases, with 8 bases between them. The DNA of the CDR3 is TGTGCCAGTACAGGGTTGAACACTGAAGCTTTCTTT. Residues: CASTGLNTEAFF.

This clone was picked up a small number of times. The J gene is TRBJ2-5, the V gene TRBV7-9; tentatively, D is TRBD2 (5 bases). The CDR3 spans 14 residues. V was cut by 2 bases and J by 3 bases, with 10 bases left in between. The germline V gene encodes CDR1 SEHNR and CDR2 FQNEAQ (reference sequence). This chain's CDR3 is CASSLSTGEETQYF. In DNA, the CDR3 is TGTGCCAGCAGCTTAAGCACCGGGGAAGAGACCCAGTACTTC.

V usage is TRBV6-5 and J usage is TRBJ1-2, with D possibly TRBD1 on 5 matching bases. Germline CDR1 reads MNHEY; CDR2 reads SVGAGI. Between the trimmed V and J ends, which lost 5 bases and 4 bases, there was a span of 14 bases. This CDR3 comprises 14 residues. The CDR3 sequence: CASSTGDGLYGYTF. For the CDR3, the DNA is TGTGCCAGCAGTACAGGAGACGGGCTCTATGGCTACACCTTC.

The CDR3 sequence: CSASWRISDEQYF. The CDR3 coding sequence is TGCAGTGCTAGTTGGCGGATTTCTGACGAGCAGTACTTC. V gene TRBV20-1 combines with J gene TRBJ2-7, with D hard to call. From germline, CDR1 is DFQATT and CDR2 SNEGSKA (reference sequence). The CDR3 length is 13 residues. Trimming took off 3 bases at V and 5 bases at J, with 14 bases between the two ends.

This clone has just a few counts. The rearrangement uses TRBV3-1 (or the pseudogene TRBV3-2) and TRBJ2-1, with 9 nucleotides matching TRBD2. V gave up 0 bases and J gave up 4 bases; unmatched junction bases: 10. The CDR3 is made up of 18 amino acids. CDR1 and CDR2 from the germline V gene are LGHDT and YNNKEL (reference sequence). The CDR3 coding sequence is TGTGCCAGCAGCCAAGACCTCCTCAGCGGGGGGATGTACAATGAGCAGTTCTTC. Its translation is CASSQDLLSGGMYNEQFF.

V gene TRBV6-1 combines with J gene TRBJ1-6; D gene ambiguous. From germline, CDR1 is MNHNS and CDR2 SASEGT. This CDR3 is built from 16 residues. Trimming took off 2 bases at V and 2 bases at J, with 10 bases between the two ends. The CDR3: CASSETATAYNSPLHF. The CDR3 region has the DNA TGTGCCAGCAGTGAAACCGCTACCGCCTATAATTCACCCCTCCACTTT.

This clone was counted a single time. The chain uses TRBV7-8 and TRBJ1-5, with 7 positions matching TRBD1. V dropped 4 bases and J dropped 0; count of bases not matched to a gene: 6. CDR1 SGHVS and CDR2 FQNEAQ come from the germline V gene. The CDR3 consists of 16 residues. The CDR3 region has the DNA TGTGCCAGCAGCTCCCCAGGGGGAAATAGCAATCAGCCCCAGCATTTT. Translating gives CASSSPGGNSNQPQHF.

The rearrangement joins TRBV7-2 to TRBJ2-5, with D maybe TRBD2 (6 bases). The germline V gene has CDR1 SGHTA and CDR2 FQGNSA. Trimming shortened V by 6 bases and J by 5 bases, and 16 bases separated the two germline ends. This CDR3 has 14 residues. CDR3 sequence reads: CASSQSGGSETQYF. The CDR3 nucleotides read TGTGCCAGCAGTCAGAGCGGAGGGAGTGAGACCCAGTACTTC.

The rearrangement joins TRBV27 to TRBJ1-4, with a possible D match to TRBD1 (5 bases). Germline CDR1 is MNHEY and CDR2 is SMNVEV (reference sequence). Trimming shortened V by 5 bases and J by 8 bases, and 15 bases separated the two germline ends. CDR3 length: 14 amino acids. CDR3 sequence reads: CASSPHLRGEKLFF. CDR3 in DNA: TGTGCCAGCAGTCCGCATCTCCGGGGGGAAAAACTGTTTTTT.